Listed below are T cell receptor beta chains from one sample, sequenced in a study of blood T cell repertoires in COVID-19. The table came from immunoSEQ multiplex PCR; TCRdb's copy has only in-frame clones and leaves some out. The repertoire holds some 260,000 clones, roughly 83% seen once, with roughly 9.8% in the top ten. Input material: peripheral blood. The source of these receptors is an elderly man with acute or convalescent COVID-19. CDR3s include the opening cysteine and the closing phenylalanine or tryptophan. Fields, in order: D gene, clone size, V gene, J gene, CDR3 protein, CDR3 DNA. A D gene is named only where the DNA matches it firmly. Clone size, where shown, is once, few, many, or a class for clones that have expanded.

d_gene: TRBD2; abundance: -; v_gene: TRBV24-1; j_gene: TRBJ2-5; CDR3aa: CATSAGGRAVETQYF; CDR3nt: TGTGCCACCAGTGCAGGAGGGAGGGCCGTAGAGACCCAGTACTTC
d_gene: TRBD2; abundance: -; v_gene: TRBV19; j_gene: TRBJ2-7; CDR3aa: CASSMGLAIFAEQYF; CDR3nt: TGTGCCAGTAGTATGGGACTAGCGATATTCGCCGAGCAGTACTTC
d_gene: TRBD2; abundance: -; v_gene: TRBV5-5; j_gene: TRBJ2-7; CDR3aa: CASSLQAGGPYEQYF; CDR3nt: TGTGCCAGCAGCTTGCAAGCGGGAGGGCCCTACGAGCAGTACTTC
d_gene: -; abundance: -; v_gene: TRBV7-9; j_gene: TRBJ2-3; CDR3aa: CASSLPGAAGDRNTQYF; CDR3nt: TGTGCCAGCAGCTTACCCGGAGCGGCAGGAGACCGGAATACGCAGTATTTT
d_gene: TRBD1; abundance: -; v_gene: TRBV6-5; j_gene: TRBJ1-1; CDR3aa: CASGSPGQRRNTEAFF; CDR3nt: TGTGCCAGCGGTTCTCCGGGACAGAGGCGGAACACTGAAGCTTTCTTT
d_gene: -; abundance: -; v_gene: TRBV5-4; j_gene: TRBJ2-5; CDR3aa: CASSLGADQETQYF; CDR3nt: TGTGCCAGCAGCTTGGGGGCAGATCAAGAGACCCAGTACTTC
d_gene: TRBD2; abundance: few; v_gene: TRBV9; j_gene: TRBJ2-2; CDR3aa: CASSVESREPGELFF; CDR3nt: TGTGCCAGCAGCGTAGAGTCGCGGGAGCCCGGGGAGCTGTTTTTT
d_gene: TRBD1; abundance: -; v_gene: TRBV7-9; j_gene: TRBJ2-7; CDR3aa: CASRSTGGRYEQYF; CDR3nt: TGTGCCAGCAGATCTACAGGGGGCCGGTACGAGCAGTACTTC
d_gene: TRBD1; abundance: -; v_gene: TRBV27; j_gene: TRBJ2-3; CDR3aa: CASLRDRVADTQYF; CDR3nt: TGTGCCAGCCTGCGGGACAGGGTAGCAGATACGCAGTATTTT
d_gene: TRBD2; abundance: -; v_gene: TRBV9; j_gene: TRBJ2-1; CDR3aa: CASSVTTSGRHEQFF; CDR3nt: TGTGCCAGCAGCGTGACGACTAGCGGGAGGCATGAGCAGTTCTTC
d_gene: -; abundance: -; v_gene: TRBV12-5; j_gene: TRBJ2-2; CDR3aa: CASGSPSGTNTGELFF; CDR3nt: TGTGCTAGTGGTTCACCCTCCGGGACGAACACCGGGGAGCTGTTTTTT
d_gene: TRBD1; abundance: -; v_gene: TRBV10-3; j_gene: TRBJ1-2; CDR3aa: CAITGQALYGYTF; CDR3nt: TGTGCCATCACCGGACAGGCCCTTTATGGCTACACCTTC
d_gene: TRBD1; abundance: -; v_gene: TRBV28; j_gene: TRBJ1-5; CDR3aa: CASSFNTGQGGQPQHF; CDR3nt: TGTGCCAGCAGTTTTAATACGGGACAGGGAGGGCAGCCCCAGCATTTT
d_gene: -; abundance: -; v_gene: TRBV20-1; j_gene: TRBJ1-2; CDR3aa: CSASVRATNYGYTF; CDR3nt: TGCAGTGCTAGTGTCAGGGCCACTAACTATGGCTACACCTTC
d_gene: -; abundance: once; v_gene: TRBV6-5; j_gene: TRBJ1-1; CDR3aa: CASSRGAGAAFF; CDR3nt: TGTGCCAGTTCAAGGGGGGCGGGAGCAGCTTTCTTT
d_gene: -; abundance: -; v_gene: TRBV24-1; j_gene: TRBJ2-7; CDR3aa: CATSDFRRGIYEQYF; CDR3nt: TGTGCCACCAGTGATTTTAGGCGGGGCATCTACGAGCAGTACTTC
d_gene: TRBD1; abundance: -; v_gene: TRBV7-9; j_gene: TRBJ1-6; CDR3aa: CASGQGVDRSPLHF; CDR3nt: TGTGCCAGCGGACAGGGGGTGGATCGTTCACCCCTCCACTTT
d_gene: TRBD2; abundance: -; v_gene: TRBV6-1; j_gene: TRBJ2-5; CDR3aa: CASSVASGSRFETQYF; CDR3nt: TGTGCCAGCAGTGTGGCTAGCGGGAGTAGGTTTGAGACCCAGTACTTC
d_gene: -; abundance: -; v_gene: TRBV3-1/TRBV3-2; j_gene: TRBJ2-6; CDR3aa: CASSPGTSSSGANVLTF; CDR3nt: TGTGCCAGCAGCCCCGGGACAAGCAGCTCTGGGGCCAACGTCCTGACTTTC
d_gene: TRBD1; abundance: -; v_gene: TRBV19; j_gene: TRBJ2-6; CDR3aa: CASTNLRTGFSGANVLTF; CDR3nt: TGTGCCAGTACCAATCTACGGACAGGTTTCTCTGGGGCCAACGTCCTGACTTTC
d_gene: TRBD1; abundance: -; v_gene: TRBV5-5; j_gene: TRBJ2-7; CDR3aa: CASSPFDRGSGEQYF; CDR3nt: TGTGCCAGCAGCCCTTTTGACAGGGGATCGGGCGAGCAGTACTTC
d_gene: -; abundance: -; v_gene: TRBV5-1; j_gene: TRBJ1-1; CDR3aa: CASSLNRNTEAFF; CDR3nt: TGCGCCAGCAGCTTGAATAGGAACACTGAAGCTTTCTTT
d_gene: -; abundance: once; v_gene: TRBV5-1; j_gene: TRBJ1-1; CDR3aa: CASSSDGGTEAFF; CDR3nt: TGCGCCAGCAGCTCGGACGGGGGCACTGAAGCTTTCTTT
d_gene: TRBD1; abundance: -; v_gene: TRBV19; j_gene: TRBJ2-7; CDR3aa: CASREDRDSYEQYF; CDR3nt: TGTGCCAGTAGGGAGGACAGGGATTCCTACGAGCAGTACTTC
d_gene: -; abundance: -; v_gene: TRBV7-2; j_gene: TRBJ1-1; CDR3aa: CASSRARGYTEAFF; CDR3nt: TGTGCCAGCAGCCGTGCCAGGGGATACACTGAAGCTTTCTTT
d_gene: -; abundance: -; v_gene: TRBV6-5; j_gene: TRBJ2-7; CDR3aa: CASSKIQGHWRF; CDR3nt: TGTGCCAGCAGTAAAATACAGGGTCATTGGCGTTTC
d_gene: -; abundance: few; v_gene: TRBV3-1/TRBV3-2; j_gene: TRBJ2-2; CDR3aa: CASSQGAPGELFF; CDR3nt: TGTGCCAGCAGCCAAGGCGCCCCCGGGGAGCTGTTTTTT
d_gene: -; abundance: -; v_gene: TRBV12-3/TRBV12-4; j_gene: TRBJ2-1; CDR3aa: CASSLNSGHEQFF; CDR3nt: TGTGCCAGCAGTTTAAATAGTGGGCATGAGCAGTTCTTC
d_gene: -; abundance: -; v_gene: TRBV27; j_gene: TRBJ2-1; CDR3aa: CASSLLGQGLRKLQQFF; CDR3nt: TGTGCCAGCAGTTTATTGGGGCAGGGACTGCGTAAACTACAGCAGTTCTTC
d_gene: TRBD1; abundance: -; v_gene: TRBV3-1/TRBV3-2; j_gene: TRBJ1-2; CDR3aa: CASSQVRDRGQYGYTF; CDR3nt: TGTGCCAGCAGCCAGGTCCGGGACAGGGGGCAATATGGCTACACCTTC
d_gene: -; abundance: few; v_gene: TRBV19; j_gene: TRBJ1-4; CDR3aa: CASSIDGARSKLFF; CDR3nt: TGTGCCAGTAGTATAGATGGGGCACGAAGTAAACTGTTTTTT
d_gene: -; abundance: -; v_gene: TRBV18; j_gene: TRBJ2-1; CDR3aa: CASSPSLAYNEQFF; CDR3nt: TGTGCCAGCTCACCGAGCCTAGCGTACAATGAGCAGTTCTTC
d_gene: -; abundance: -; v_gene: TRBV6-5; j_gene: TRBJ1-6; CDR3aa: CASSYDSNSPLHF; CDR3nt: TGTGCCAGCAGTTATGATAGTAATTCACCCCTCCACTTT
d_gene: -; abundance: few; v_gene: TRBV5-6; j_gene: TRBJ1-2; CDR3aa: CASSLEGPIYGYTF; CDR3nt: TGTGCCAGCAGCTTGGAGGGGCCTATCTATGGCTACACCTTC
d_gene: TRBD1; abundance: -; v_gene: TRBV10-3; j_gene: TRBJ1-5; CDR3aa: CAISPQGVYSNQPQHF; CDR3nt: TGTGCCATCAGTCCACAGGGGGTTTATAGCAATCAGCCCCAGCATTTT
d_gene: -; abundance: -; v_gene: TRBV3-1/TRBV3-2; j_gene: TRBJ2-1; CDR3aa: CASSQVHRLSYNEQFF; CDR3nt: TGTGCCAGCAGCCAAGTGCACAGGTTGTCCTACAATGAGCAGTTCTTC
d_gene: TRBD1; abundance: -; v_gene: TRBV6-5; j_gene: TRBJ1-5; CDR3aa: CASSYSPGGLGQPQHF; CDR3nt: TGTGCCAGCAGTTACTCGCCAGGGGGCCTTGGACAGCCCCAGCATTTT
d_gene: TRBD2; abundance: -; v_gene: TRBV6-4; j_gene: TRBJ2-3; CDR3aa: CASGREESDTQYF; CDR3nt: TGTGCCAGCGGGAGGGAGGAATCGGATACGCAGTATTTT
d_gene: -; abundance: few; v_gene: TRBV15; j_gene: TRBJ2-5; CDR3aa: CATSRSLSETQYF; CDR3nt: TGTGCCACCAGCAGATCCCTGAGTGAGACCCAGTACTTC
d_gene: -; abundance: -; v_gene: TRBV2; j_gene: TRBJ2-1; CDR3aa: CASTAALARNEQFF; CDR3nt: TGTGCCAGCACCGCGGCCCTAGCGCGCAATGAGCAGTTCTTC
d_gene: TRBD2; abundance: -; v_gene: TRBV10-3; j_gene: TRBJ2-7; CDR3aa: CAISKGAGAYEQYF; CDR3nt: TGTGCCATCTCGAAAGGGGCGGGGGCCTACGAGCAGTACTTC
d_gene: TRBD2; abundance: -; v_gene: TRBV18; j_gene: TRBJ2-4; CDR3aa: CASSPSGRQDIQYF; CDR3nt: TGTGCCAGCTCACCTAGCGGGAGACAAGACATTCAGTACTTC
d_gene: TRBD1; abundance: -; v_gene: TRBV7-9; j_gene: TRBJ2-3; CDR3aa: CASSVQGAVSTDTQYF; CDR3nt: TGTGCCAGCAGTGTACAGGGGGCTGTGAGCACAGATACGCAGTATTTT
d_gene: -; abundance: -; v_gene: TRBV25-1; j_gene: TRBJ2-7; CDR3aa: CASSEIGSYEQYF; CDR3nt: TGTGCCAGCAGTGAAATCGGCTCCTACGAGCAGTACTTC
d_gene: TRBD2; abundance: -; v_gene: TRBV18; j_gene: TRBJ2-5; CDR3aa: CASSPGRLAGEETQYF; CDR3nt: TGTGCCAGCTCACCAGGACGACTAGCGGGAGAAGAGACCCAGTACTTC
d_gene: -; abundance: -; v_gene: TRBV19; j_gene: TRBJ2-7; CDR3aa: CASSIQTSLRGEQYF; CDR3nt: TGTGCCAGTAGCATCCAGACTAGTCTAAGGGGCGAGCAGTACTTC